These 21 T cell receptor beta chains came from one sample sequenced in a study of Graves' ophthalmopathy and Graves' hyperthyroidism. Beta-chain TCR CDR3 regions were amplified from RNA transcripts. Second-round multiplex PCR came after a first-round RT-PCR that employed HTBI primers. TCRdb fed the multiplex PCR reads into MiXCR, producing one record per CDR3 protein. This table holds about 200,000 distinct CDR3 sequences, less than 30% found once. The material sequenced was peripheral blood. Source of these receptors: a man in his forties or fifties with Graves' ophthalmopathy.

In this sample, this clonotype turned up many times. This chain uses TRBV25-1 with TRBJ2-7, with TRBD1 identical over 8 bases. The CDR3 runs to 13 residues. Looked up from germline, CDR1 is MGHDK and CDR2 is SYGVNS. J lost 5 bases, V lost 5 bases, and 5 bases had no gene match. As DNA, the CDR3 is TGTGCCAGCAGTCCTCGGGACAGGAACGAGCAGTACTTC. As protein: CASSPRDRNEQYF.

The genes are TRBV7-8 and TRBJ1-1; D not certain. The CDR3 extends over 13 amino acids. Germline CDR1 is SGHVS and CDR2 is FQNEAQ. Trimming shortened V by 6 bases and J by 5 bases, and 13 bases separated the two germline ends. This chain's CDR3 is CASRDREGTEAFF. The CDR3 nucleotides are TGTGCCAGCAGGGATCGAGAGGGTACTGAAGCTTTCTTT.

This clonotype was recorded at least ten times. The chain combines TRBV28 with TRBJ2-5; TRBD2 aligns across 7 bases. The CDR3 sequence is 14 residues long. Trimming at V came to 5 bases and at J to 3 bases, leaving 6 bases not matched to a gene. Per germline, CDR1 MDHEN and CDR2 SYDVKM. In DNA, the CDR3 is TGTGCCAGCAGTCCAACTAGCGTTGAAGAGACCCAGTACTTC. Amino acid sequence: CASSPTSVEETQYF. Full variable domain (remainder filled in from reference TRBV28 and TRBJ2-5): DVKVTQSSRYLVKRTGEKVFLECVQDMDHENMFWYRQDPGLGLRLIYFSYDVKMKEKGDIPEGYSVSREKKERFSLILESASTNQTSMYLCASSPTSVEETQYFGPGTRLLVL.

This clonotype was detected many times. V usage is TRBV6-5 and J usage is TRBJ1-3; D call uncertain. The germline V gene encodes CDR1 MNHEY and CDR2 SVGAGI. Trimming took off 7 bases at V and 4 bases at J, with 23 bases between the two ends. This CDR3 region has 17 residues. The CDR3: CASMRSSTARFGNTIYF. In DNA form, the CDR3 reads TGTGCCAGCATGCGGTCATCCACGGCTAGATTCGGAAACACCATATATTTT.

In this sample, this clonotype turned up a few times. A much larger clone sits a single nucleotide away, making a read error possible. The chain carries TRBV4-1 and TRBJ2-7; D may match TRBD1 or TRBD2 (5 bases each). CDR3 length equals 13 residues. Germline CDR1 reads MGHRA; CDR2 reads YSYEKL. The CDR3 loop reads CASSQGNWDERYF. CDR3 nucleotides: TGCGCCAGCAGCCAAGGGAATTGGGACGAGCGGTACTTC.

CDR3 region: CASSRRGSYQPQHF. CDR3 in DNA: TGTGCCAGCTCAAGGCGGGGGTCGTATCAGCCCCAGCATTTT. The rearrangement links TRBV12-3 or TRBV12-4 to TRBJ1-5, with a tentative D call TRBD1 (5 bases). Trimming cost V 8 bases and J 5 bases, with 16 bases left between them. This CDR3 is 14 amino acids long.

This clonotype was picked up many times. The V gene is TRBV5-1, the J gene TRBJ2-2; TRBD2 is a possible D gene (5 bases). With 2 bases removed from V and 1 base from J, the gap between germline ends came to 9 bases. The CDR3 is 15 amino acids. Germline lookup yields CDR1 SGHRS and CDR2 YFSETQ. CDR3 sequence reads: CASSFEGGNTGELFF. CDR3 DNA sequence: TGCGCCAGCAGCTTCGAAGGAGGGAACACCGGGGAGCTGTTTTTT.

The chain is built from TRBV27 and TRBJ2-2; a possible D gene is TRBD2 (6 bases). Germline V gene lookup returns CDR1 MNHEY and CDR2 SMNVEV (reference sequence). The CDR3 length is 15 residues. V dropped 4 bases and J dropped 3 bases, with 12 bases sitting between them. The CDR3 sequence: CASSSKDYYTGELFF. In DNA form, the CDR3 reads TGTGCCAGCAGTTCCAAGGACTATTACACCGGGGAGCTGTTTTTT.

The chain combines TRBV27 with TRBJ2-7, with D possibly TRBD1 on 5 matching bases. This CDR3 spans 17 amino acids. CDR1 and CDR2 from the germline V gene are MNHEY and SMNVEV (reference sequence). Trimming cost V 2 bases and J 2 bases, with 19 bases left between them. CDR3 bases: TGTGCCAGCAGTTTAGTAAGGACAACAGGACAACCCTACGAGCAGTACTTC. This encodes CASSLVRTTGQPYEQYF.

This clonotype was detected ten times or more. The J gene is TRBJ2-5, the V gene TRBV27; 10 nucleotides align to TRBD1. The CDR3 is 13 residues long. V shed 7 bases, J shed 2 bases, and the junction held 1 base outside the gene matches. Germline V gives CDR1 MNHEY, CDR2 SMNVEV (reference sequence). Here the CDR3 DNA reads TGTGCCAGCAAGGACAGGGGGCAAGAGACCCAGTACTTC. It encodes CASKDRGQETQYF.

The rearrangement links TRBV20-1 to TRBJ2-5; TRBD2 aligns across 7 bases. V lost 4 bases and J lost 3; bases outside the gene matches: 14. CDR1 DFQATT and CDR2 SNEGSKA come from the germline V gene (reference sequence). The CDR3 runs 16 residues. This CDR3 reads CSANPPAGAGEETQYF. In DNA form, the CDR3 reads TGCAGTGCTAACCCACCGGCTGGGGCGGGAGAAGAGACCCAGTACTTC.

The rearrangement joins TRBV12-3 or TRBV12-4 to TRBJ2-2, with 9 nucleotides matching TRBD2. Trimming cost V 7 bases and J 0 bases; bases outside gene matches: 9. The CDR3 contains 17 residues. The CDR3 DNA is TGTGCCAGCATCTTAGGCGTAGCGGGAGCGAACACCGGGGAGCTGTTTTTT. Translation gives CASILGVAGANTGELFF.

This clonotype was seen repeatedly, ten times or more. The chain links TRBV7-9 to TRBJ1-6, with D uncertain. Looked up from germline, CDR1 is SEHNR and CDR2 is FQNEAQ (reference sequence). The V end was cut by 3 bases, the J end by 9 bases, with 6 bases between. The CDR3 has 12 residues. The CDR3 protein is CASSLGFSPLHF. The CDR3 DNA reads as TGTGCCAGCAGCTTGGGGTTTTCACCCCTCCACTTT.

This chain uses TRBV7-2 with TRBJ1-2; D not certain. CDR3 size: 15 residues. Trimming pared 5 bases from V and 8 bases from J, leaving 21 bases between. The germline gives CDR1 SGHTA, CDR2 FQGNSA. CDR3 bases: TGTGCCAGCAGCCCCCTTCGGGAGCGGGGATACGGCTACACCTTC. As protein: CASSPLRERGYGYTF.

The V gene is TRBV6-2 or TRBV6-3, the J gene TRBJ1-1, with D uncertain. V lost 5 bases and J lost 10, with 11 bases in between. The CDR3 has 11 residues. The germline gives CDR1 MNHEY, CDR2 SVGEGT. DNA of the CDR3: TGTGCCAGCAGTAACCGACGACGAGCTTTCTTT. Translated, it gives CASSNRRRAFF.

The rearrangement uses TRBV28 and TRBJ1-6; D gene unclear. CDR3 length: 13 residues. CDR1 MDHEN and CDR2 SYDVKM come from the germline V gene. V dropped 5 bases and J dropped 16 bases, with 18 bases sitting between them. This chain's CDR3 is CASSPPDAILLHF. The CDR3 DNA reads TGTGCCAGCAGTCCCCCGGACGCCATCCTGCTCCACTTT.

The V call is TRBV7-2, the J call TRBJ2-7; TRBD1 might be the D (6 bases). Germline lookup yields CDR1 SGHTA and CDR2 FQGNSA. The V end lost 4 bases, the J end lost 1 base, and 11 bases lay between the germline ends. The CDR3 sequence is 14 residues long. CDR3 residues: CASSYAGTSYEQYF. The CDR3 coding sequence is TGTGCCAGCAGCTACGCCGGGACATCCTACGAGCAGTACTTC.

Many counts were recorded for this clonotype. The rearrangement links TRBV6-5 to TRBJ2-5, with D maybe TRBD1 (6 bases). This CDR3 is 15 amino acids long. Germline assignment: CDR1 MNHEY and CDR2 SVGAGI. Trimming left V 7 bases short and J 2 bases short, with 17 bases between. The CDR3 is CASNPTGGRQETQYF. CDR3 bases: TGTGCCAGCAACCCGACAGGCGGAAGACAAGAGACCCAGTACTTC.

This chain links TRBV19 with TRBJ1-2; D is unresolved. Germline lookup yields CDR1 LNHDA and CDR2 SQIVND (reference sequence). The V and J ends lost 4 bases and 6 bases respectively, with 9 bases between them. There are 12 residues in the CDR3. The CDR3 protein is CASSRQKHGYTF. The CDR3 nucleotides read TGTGCCAGTAGTAGGCAGAAGCATGGCTACACCTTC. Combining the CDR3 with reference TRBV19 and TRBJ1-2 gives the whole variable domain DGGITQSPKYLFRKEGQNVTLSCEQNLNHDAMYWYRQDPGQGLRLIYYSQIVNDFQKGDIAEGYSVSREKKESFPLTVTSAQKNPTAFYLCASSRQKHGYTFGSGTRLTVV.

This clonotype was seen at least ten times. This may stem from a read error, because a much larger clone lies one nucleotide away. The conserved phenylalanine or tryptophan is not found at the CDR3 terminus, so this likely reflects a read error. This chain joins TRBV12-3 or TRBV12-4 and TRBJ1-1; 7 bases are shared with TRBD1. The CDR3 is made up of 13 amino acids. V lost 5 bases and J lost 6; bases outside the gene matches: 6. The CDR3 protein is CASSTTGVPEAFL. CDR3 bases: TGTGCCAGCAGTACAACAGGGGTCCCTGAAGCTTTCCTT.

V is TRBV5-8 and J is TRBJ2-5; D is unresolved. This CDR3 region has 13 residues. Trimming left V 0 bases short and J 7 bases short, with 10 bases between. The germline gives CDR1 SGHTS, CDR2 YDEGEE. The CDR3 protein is CASSLEATRTQYF. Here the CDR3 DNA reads TGTGCCAGCAGCTTGGAGGCTACGCGGACCCAGTACTTC.